These T cell receptor beta chains were read from a single sample in a study of OX40 agonist ivuxolimab in advanced cancers. Repertoires were generated with immunoSEQ multiplex PCR, while TCRdb's copy carries only in-frame clones and drops some. The sample contains approximately 47,000 clones, about 87% of which appear only once. Specimen: CD4+ or CD8+ T cells sorted from blood, collected in a trial of the OX40 agonist ivuxolimab. Receptor source: an adult with an advanced solid tumor such as melanoma, head and neck, liver or kidney cancer. CDR3s include the opening cysteine and the closing phenylalanine or tryptophan. The order of the fields is J gene, D gene, V gene, clone size, CDR3 DNA, CDR3 protein. D genes are given only for firm matches. For some rows the clone size is stated as once, few or many, or as a class when expanded; others skip it.

TRBJ2-7,.,TRBV4-3,.,TGCGCCAGCAGCCAAGATACCAGCGGACCCTACGAGCAGTACTTC,CASSQDTSGPYEQYF
TRBJ1-2,.,TRBV6-5,.,TGTGCCAGCAACCCCGGCCCCCCGGGTGGCTACACCTTC,CASNPGPPGGYTF
TRBJ2-6,.,TRBV19,once,TGTGCCAGTCGACAATCTGGGGCCAACGTCCTGACTTTC,CASRQSGANVLTF
TRBJ2-7,.,TRBV5-5,.,TGTGCCAGCAGCTTGGTGTCTTACGAGCAGTACTTC,CASSLVSYEQYF
TRBJ1-5,.,TRBV23-1,once,TGCGCCAGCAGTCAAGGGGGCCCCTGGATTAATCAGCCCCAGCATTTT,CASSQGGPWINQPQHF
TRBJ1-5,TRBD1,TRBV19,.,TGTGCCAGTAGTTGGGACAGGGGGTACAATCAGCCCCAGCATTTT,CASSWDRGYNQPQHF
TRBJ2-2,.,TRBV20-1,.,TGCAGTGCCAGGACGGCCGGGGAGCTGTTTTTT,CSARTAGELFF
TRBJ2-3,TRBD1,TRBV15,.,TGTGCCACCAGCAGAGAATTGACAGGGAGCACAGATACGCAGTATTTT,CATSRELTGSTDTQYF
TRBJ1-1,.,TRBV4-1,few,TGCGCCAGCAGCCAGGGGACGGGGTCCAGAGCTTTCTTT,CASSQGTGSRAFF
TRBJ1-1,.,TRBV30,.,TGTGCCTGGGCCGGGACCCAAAGGACTGAAGCTTTCTTT,CAWAGTQRTEAFF
TRBJ1-2,.,TRBV18,.,TGTGCCAGCTCACAAGACAGAGAAGCGGGCTACACCTTC,CASSQDREAGYTF
TRBJ2-4,TRBD1,TRBV7-9,once,TGTGCCAGCAGCTCACAGGGGGCGCAAAACATTCAGTACTTC,CASSSQGAQNIQYF
TRBJ1-2,.,TRBV5-1,.,TGCGCCAGCAGCTTGGAAGTTGGCGGTGGTGGCTACACCTTC,CASSLEVGGGGYTF
TRBJ1-3,TRBD1,TRBV30,.,TGTGCCTGGCTTGGGACAGGCTCTGGAAACACCATATATTTT,CAWLGTGSGNTIYF
TRBJ1-2,TRBD1,TRBV2,.,TGTGCCAGCACCCCAGGGGCAGGGGGAAACTATGGCTACACCTTC,CASTPGAGGNYGYTF
TRBJ2-3,TRBD2,TRBV9,.,TGTGCCAGCAGCGTAGCTACAACTAGCGGGAACACAGATACGCAGTATTTT,CASSVATTSGNTDTQYF
TRBJ2-5,.,TRBV28,.,TGTGCCAGCAGTCCGCACGAGACCCAGTACTTC,CASSPHETQYF
TRBJ2-7,.,TRBV20-1,.,TGCAGTGCTAGCCCCAGCCACGAGCAGTACTTC,CSASPSHEQYF
TRBJ2-2,.,TRBV11-3,.,TGTGCCAGCAGCCAGTCTGACATATCGAACACCGGGGAGCTGTTTTTT,CASSQSDISNTGELFF
TRBJ2-5,.,TRBV18,.,TGTGCCAGCTCACCACCGATGACCCAAGAGACCCAGTACTTC,CASSPPMTQETQYF
TRBJ1-2,.,TRBV2,few,TGTGCCAGCAGTGTGACCCATGGGTCCTATGGCTACACCTTC,CASSVTHGSYGYTF
TRBJ2-7,.,TRBV30,once,TGTGCCTGGAGTCTTACAGGGTCCGAGCAGTACTTC,CAWSLTGSEQYF
TRBJ2-1,.,TRBV10-3,.,TGTGCCATCAGTGAGCGACAGGATAAGGATGAGCAGTTCTTC,CAISERQDKDEQFF
TRBJ2-7,.,TRBV4-3,.,TGCGCCAGCGGCTACGAGCAGTACTTC,CASGYEQYF
TRBJ1-2,.,TRBV29-1,.,TGCAGCGTTGGAGAGGGACTTAACTATGGCTACACCTTC,CSVGEGLNYGYTF
TRBJ1-1,.,TRBV2,.,TGTGCCAGCAGCAGGGAGGTTATGGGTGGCACTGAAGCTTTCTTT,CASSREVMGGTEAFF
TRBJ1-3,.,TRBV5-1,few,TGCGCCAGCAGCTTGTCCAGCATCTCTGGAAACACCATATATTTT,CASSLSSISGNTIYF
TRBJ1-5,TRBD1,TRBV5-4,once,TGTGCCAGCAGTATACAGGGGTTAAGCAATCAGCCCCAGCATTTT,CASSIQGLSNQPQHF
TRBJ2-5,.,TRBV5-4,.,TGTGCCAGCAGCTGGACACAGCAAGAGACCCAGTACTTC,CASSWTQQETQYF
TRBJ2-7,TRBD2,TRBV10-1,.,TGCGCCAGCGGGGAGGCACTAGCGATAAACGAGCAGTACTTC,CASGEALAINEQYF
TRBJ2-5,TRBD2,TRBV27,.,TGTGCCAGCAGTTTTTTTACTAGCGGGTACCAAGAGACCCAGTACTTC,CASSFFTSGYQETQYF
TRBJ2-2,.,TRBV4-1,.,TGCGCCAGCAGCCAAGACCGCACCGGGGAGCTGTTTTTT,CASSQDRTGELFF
TRBJ1-2,.,TRBV11-1,.,TGTGCCAGCGGGCAGGGTGGCTATGGCTACACCTTC,CASGQGGYGYTF
TRBJ2-1,TRBD2,TRBV7-8,.,TGTGCCAGCAGACCAGTGGGGCTAGCGGGAGGTATGAATGAGCAGTTCTTC,CASRPVGLAGGMNEQFF
TRBJ2-1,TRBD1,TRBV11-3,medium-sized,TGTGCCAGCAGCTTAGATCATGATACAGGGGTCAATGAGCAGTTCTTC,CASSLDHDTGVNEQFF
TRBJ2-2,.,TRBV6-1,.,TGTGCCAGCAGTGAAGGGGCAGGGGAGATCCTCAACACCGGGGAGCTGTTTTTT,CASSEGAGEILNTGELFF
TRBJ2-2,.,TRBV2,.,TGTGCCAGCAGTGAACGCGGGACCGGGGAGCTGTTTTTT,CASSERGTGELFF
TRBJ2-1,TRBD2,TRBV5-8,.,TGTGCCAGCAGCTTGGGACTAGCGGGAGCCGGTGAGCAGTTCTTC,CASSLGLAGAGEQFF